This T cell receptor (beta chain) comes out of a study of blood T cell repertoires in COVID-19. In the source study's methods: Amplification of reference gene primers was used by the study to estimate nucleated cell counts. Profiled with immunoSEQ multiplex PCR; TCRdb holds only in-frame clones, not every one. Clone size and V and J calls were adopted from that table, with D and trimming inferred from the DNA. Found here are around 180,000 clones, roughly 85% of them singletons; the top ten hold about 11%. The CDR3 length is 16 residues. V shed 0 bases and J shed 3 bases, with 13 bases lying between them. CDR1 is SGHKS and CDR2 is YYEKEE in the germline V gene (reference sequence).

Sample: peripheral blood. The clonotype originates from an elderly woman with active or convalescent COVID-19. V is TRBV5-5 and J is TRBJ1-5; D gene ambiguous. CDR3 sequence: CASSLASQRSNQPQHF. DNA for the CDR3: TGTGCCAGCAGCTTGGCGTCCCAGCGGTCCAATCAGCCCCAGCATTTT. The full variable domain, completed using reference TRBV5-5 and TRBJ1-5, is DAGVTQSPTHLIKTRGQQVTLRCSPISGHKSVSWYQQVLGQGPQFIFQYYEKEERGRGNFPDRFSARQFPNYSSELNVNALLLGDSALYLCASSLASQRSNQPQHFGDGTRLSIL.